This T cell receptor beta chain was recorded in a study of identical twins. TCRdb re-derived calls from the 5' RACE reads in MiXCR, one entry per CDR3 protein. The sample holds approximately 680,000 distinct CDR3 sequences, 7% to 7.5% seen once. Per germline, CDR1 SGHTA and CDR2 FQGNSA. V trimming: 1 base; J trimming: 4 bases; junction bases outside the gene matches: 8. This CDR3 comprises 16 residues. Study-wide results and caveats: Clonotypes of the beta chain that were abundant in cord blood carried fewer insertions (memory repertoires showed none).

This clonotype turned up a few times. Antigen specificity is unknown. The data were also submitted as part of a second study, on yellow fever vaccine responses in identical twins.

This sequence was found in a woman aged 18-29 years in good health. The chain carries TRBV7-2 and TRBJ1-1; TRBD1 matches 8 bases. Sequenced sample: PBMCs. Here the CDR3 reads CASSLGYTGGRTEAFF. The CDR3 DNA reads TGTGCCAGCAGCTTAGGCTATACAGGGGGGCGCACTGAAGCTTTCTTT.